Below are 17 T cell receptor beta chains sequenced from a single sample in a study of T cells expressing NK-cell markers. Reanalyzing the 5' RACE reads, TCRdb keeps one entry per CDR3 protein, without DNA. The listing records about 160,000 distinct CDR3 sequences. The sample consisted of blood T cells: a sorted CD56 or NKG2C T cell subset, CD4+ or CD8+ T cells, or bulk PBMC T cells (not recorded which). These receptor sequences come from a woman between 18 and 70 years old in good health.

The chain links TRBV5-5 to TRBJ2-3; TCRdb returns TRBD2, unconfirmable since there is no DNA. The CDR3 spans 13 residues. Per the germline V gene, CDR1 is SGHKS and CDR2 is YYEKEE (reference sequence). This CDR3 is CASSRDFGDTQYF.

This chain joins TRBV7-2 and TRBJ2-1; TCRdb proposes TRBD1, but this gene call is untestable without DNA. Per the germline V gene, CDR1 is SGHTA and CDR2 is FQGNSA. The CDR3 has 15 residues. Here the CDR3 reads CASSFSGGLINEQFF.

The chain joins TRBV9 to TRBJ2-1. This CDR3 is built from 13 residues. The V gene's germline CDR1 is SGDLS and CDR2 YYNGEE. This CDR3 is CASSPWLGNEQFF.

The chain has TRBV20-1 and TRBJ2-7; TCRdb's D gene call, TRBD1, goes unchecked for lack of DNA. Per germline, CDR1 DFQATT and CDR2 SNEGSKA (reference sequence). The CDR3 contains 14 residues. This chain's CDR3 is CSARGGTETYEQYF.

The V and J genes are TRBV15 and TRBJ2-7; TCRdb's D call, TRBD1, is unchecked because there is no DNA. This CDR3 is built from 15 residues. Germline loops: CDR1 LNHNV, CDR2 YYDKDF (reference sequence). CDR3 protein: CATSRGDRGTYEQYF.

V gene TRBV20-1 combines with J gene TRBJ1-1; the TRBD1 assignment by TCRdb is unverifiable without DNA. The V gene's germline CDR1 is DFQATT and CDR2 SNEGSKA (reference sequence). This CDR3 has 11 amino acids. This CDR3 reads CSARQASEAFF.

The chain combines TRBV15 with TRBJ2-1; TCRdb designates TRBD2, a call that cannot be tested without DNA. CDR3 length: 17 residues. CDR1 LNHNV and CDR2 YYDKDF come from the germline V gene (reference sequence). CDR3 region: CATSRGGTSGGYNEQFF.

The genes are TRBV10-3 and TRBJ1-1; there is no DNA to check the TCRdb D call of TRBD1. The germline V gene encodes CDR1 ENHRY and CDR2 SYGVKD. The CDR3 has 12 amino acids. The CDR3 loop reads CAISGTTGEAFF.

CDR3: CASSLSGQGAEQFF. J is TRBJ2-1 and V is TRBV7-3; absent DNA, TCRdb's TRBD1 call cannot be checked. Germline assignment: CDR1 SGHTA and CDR2 FQGTGA. The CDR3 length is 14 residues.

CDR3 protein: CAVWRTGHNEQFF. V is TRBV27 and J is TRBJ2-1; TCRdb names TRBD1, which stays unverified in the absence of DNA. Germline CDR1 is MNHEY and CDR2 is SMNVEV (reference sequence). CDR3 size: 13 residues.

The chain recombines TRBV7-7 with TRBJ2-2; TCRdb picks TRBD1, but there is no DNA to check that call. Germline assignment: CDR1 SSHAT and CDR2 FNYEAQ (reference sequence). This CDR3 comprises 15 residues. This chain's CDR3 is CATTERGRSTGELFF.

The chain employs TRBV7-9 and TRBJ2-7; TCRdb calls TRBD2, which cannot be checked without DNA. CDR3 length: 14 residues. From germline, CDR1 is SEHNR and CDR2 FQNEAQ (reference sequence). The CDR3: CASSLGQTRGEQYF.

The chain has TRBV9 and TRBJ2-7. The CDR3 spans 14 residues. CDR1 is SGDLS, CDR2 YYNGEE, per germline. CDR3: CASSVSGTGDEQYF.

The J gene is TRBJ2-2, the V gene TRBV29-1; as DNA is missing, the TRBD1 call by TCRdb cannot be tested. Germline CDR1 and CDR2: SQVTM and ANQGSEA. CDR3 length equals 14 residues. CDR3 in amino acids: CSVARDRGAGELFF.

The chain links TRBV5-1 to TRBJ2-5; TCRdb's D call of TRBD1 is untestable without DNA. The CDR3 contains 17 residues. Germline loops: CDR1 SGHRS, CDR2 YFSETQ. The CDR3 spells CASSLALVLSSVETQYF.

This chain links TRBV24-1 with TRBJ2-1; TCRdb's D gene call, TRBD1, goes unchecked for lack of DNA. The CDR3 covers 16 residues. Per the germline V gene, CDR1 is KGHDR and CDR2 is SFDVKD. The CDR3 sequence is CATSVTGSGSYNEQFF.

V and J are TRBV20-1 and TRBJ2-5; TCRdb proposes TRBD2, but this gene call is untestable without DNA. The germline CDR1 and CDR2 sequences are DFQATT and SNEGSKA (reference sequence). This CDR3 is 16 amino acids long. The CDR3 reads CSAFLFSGGSQETQYF.